The sequence of this T cell receptor (beta chain) was determined in a study of cytomegalovirus exposure and HLA in healthy donors. The PCR had 60 Vbeta and 13 Jbeta primers. The repertoire was sequenced with immunoSEQ multiplex PCR; TCRdb's copy has only in-frame clones and lacks some. Of 120,000 to 150,000 clones in the sample, around 77% were seen once. This clone was seen a few times. The receptor's source is a woman aged 45-65 years in good health and CMV-seronegative. The sequenced sample consisted of PBMCs.

The CDR3 sequence is CASSPMPGTSGGANEQFF. CDR3 nucleotides: TGTGCCAGCAGTCCAATGCCCGGGACTAGCGGGGGGGCCAATGAGCAGTTCTTC. V and J are TRBV27 and TRBJ2-1; the match to TRBD2 covers 16 bases. Unmatched junction bases numbered 10, after V lost 5 bases and J lost 6 bases. The germline CDR1 and CDR2 sequences are MNHEY and SMNVEV (reference sequence). CDR3 size: 18 residues.